These 5 T cell receptor beta chains share one sample of origin, sequenced in a study of cytomegalovirus exposure and HLA in healthy donors. It was with 60 Vbeta and 13 Jbeta primers that the PCR ran. TCRdb keeps only in-frame clones here, not all; method: immunoSEQ multiplex PCR. Among 150,000 to 200,000 clones listed, 60% to 80% were seen once. Sequencing input: PBMCs. These receptors came from a middle-aged man in good health and CMV-seropositive.

This sequence joins TRBV4-3 and TRBJ1-5; 7 bases fit TRBD1. Germline V gene lookup returns CDR1 LGHNA and CDR2 YSLEER. The CDR3 has 15 amino acids. The ends lost 4 bases at V and 6 bases at J; junction bases unmatched: 9. CDR3 region: CASSRTQGLSQPQHF. The CDR3 bases are TGCGCCAGCAGCCGAACACAGGGGTTAAGTCAGCCCCAGCATTTT.

This clone was detected only a few times. This chain links TRBV11-2 with TRBJ1-6; no clear D gene. V was clipped by 0 bases and J by 7 bases, with 4 bases between them. This CDR3 spans 13 amino acids. From germline, CDR1 is SGHAT and CDR2 FQNNGV. CDR3 DNA: TGTGCCAGCAGCTTAGACTTGAATTCACCCCTCCACTTT. This codes for CASSLDLNSPLHF.

This clone was seen a handful of times. The chain links TRBV10-3 to TRBJ1-1; D not resolved. Deletions cut 3 bases from V and 4 bases from J, with 12 bases between. The CDR3 is 14 residues long. Germline V lookup: CDR1 ENHRY, CDR2 SYGVKD. The CDR3 sequence: CAISDRVGSTEAFF. The CDR3 DNA follows: TGTGCCATCAGTGATCGAGTGGGGAGCACTGAAGCTTTCTTT.

V and J are TRBV11-2 and TRBJ2-7; no reliable D call. CDR1 SGHAT and CDR2 FQNNGV come from the germline V gene. V gave up 5 bases and J gave up 0 bases, with 8 bases separating them. The CDR3 runs 13 residues. CDR3 bases: TGTGCCAGCAGCCCCTTTAGCTCCTACGAGCAGTACGTC. Amino acids: CASSPFSSYEQYV.

The chain is built from TRBV10-1 and TRBJ1-3, with D unresolved. The CDR3 loop spans 14 amino acids. Per germline, CDR1 WNHNN and CDR2 SYGVQD (reference sequence). V lost 5 bases to trimming and J lost 7 bases, with 15 bases between them. CDR3 residues: CASSPTGAANTIYF. The CDR3 region has the DNA TGCGCCAGCAGTCCTACGGGAGCGGCGAACACCATATATTTT.